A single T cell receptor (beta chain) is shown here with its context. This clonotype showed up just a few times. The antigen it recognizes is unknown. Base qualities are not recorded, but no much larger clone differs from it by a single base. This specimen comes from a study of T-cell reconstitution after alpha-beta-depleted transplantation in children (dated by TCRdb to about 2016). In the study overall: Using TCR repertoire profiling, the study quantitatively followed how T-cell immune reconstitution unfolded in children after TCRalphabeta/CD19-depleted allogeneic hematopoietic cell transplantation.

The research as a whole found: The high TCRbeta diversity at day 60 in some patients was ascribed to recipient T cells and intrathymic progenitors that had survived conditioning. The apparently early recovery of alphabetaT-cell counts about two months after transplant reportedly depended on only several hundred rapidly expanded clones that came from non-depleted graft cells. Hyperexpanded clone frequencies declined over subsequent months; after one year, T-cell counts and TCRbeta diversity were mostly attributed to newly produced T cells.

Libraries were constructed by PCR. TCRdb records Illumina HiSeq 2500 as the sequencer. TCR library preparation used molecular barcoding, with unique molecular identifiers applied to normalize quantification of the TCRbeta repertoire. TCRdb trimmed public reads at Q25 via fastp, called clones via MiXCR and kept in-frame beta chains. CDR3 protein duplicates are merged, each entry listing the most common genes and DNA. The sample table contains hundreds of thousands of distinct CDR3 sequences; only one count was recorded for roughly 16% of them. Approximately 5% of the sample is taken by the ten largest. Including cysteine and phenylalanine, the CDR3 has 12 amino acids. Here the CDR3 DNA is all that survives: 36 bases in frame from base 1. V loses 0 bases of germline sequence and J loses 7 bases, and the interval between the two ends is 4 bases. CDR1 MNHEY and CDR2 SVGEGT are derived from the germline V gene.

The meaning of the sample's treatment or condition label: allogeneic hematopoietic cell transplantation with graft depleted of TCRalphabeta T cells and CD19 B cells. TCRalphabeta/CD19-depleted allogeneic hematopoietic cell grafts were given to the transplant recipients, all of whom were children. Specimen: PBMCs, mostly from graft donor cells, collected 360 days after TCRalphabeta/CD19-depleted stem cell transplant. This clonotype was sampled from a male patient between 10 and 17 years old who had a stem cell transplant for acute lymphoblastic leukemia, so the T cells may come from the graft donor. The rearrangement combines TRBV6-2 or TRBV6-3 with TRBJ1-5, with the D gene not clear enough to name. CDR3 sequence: CASSYSPQPQHF. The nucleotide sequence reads TGTGCCAGCAGTTACTCTCCCCAGCCCCAGCATTTT.